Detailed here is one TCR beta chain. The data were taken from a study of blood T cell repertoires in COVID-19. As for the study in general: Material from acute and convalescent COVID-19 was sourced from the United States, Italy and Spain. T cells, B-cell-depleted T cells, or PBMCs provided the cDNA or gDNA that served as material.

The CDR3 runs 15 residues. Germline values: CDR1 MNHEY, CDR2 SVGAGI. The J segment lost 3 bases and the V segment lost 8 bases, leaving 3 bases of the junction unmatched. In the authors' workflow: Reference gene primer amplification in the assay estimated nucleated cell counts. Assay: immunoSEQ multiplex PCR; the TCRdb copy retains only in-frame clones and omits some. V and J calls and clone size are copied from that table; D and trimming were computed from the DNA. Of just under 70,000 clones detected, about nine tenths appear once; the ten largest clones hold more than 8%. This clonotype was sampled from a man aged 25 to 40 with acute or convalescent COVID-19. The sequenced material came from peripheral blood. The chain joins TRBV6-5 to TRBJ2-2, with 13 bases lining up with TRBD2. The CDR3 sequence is CASAGLAGDTGELFF. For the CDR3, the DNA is TGTGCCAGCGCCGGACTAGCGGGAGACACCGGGGAGCTGTTTTTT.